A selection of T cell receptor beta chains follows, all from one sample in a study of molecular identifiers for immune sequencing clone quantification. TCRdb ran MiXCR on the PCR reads and lists one entry per CDR3 protein. The table records approximately 590,000 distinct CDR3 sequences, about 25% of them present only once. The sample comprised naive CD8+ T cells from blood, with Jurkat cell RNA spiked in. All receptors derive from a human donor in good health. Some libraries in this study had Jurkat cell RNA spiked in. Both conserved end residues are part of each CDR3. Fields, in order: V gene, D gene, CDR3 length, clone size, J gene, CDR3 DNA, CDR3 protein. A D gene is named only where the DNA matches it firmly. Clone size is given for some rows only: seen once, a few or many times, or a class if the clone is expanded.

V gene: TRBV7-9
D gene: -
CDR3 length: 12
clone size: many
J gene: TRBJ2-5
CDR3 DNA: TGCGCCAGCAGCTTGGTTGAAGAGACCCAGTACTTC
CDR3 protein: CASSLVEETQYF

V gene: TRBV12-3/TRBV12-4
D gene: -
CDR3 length: 14
clone size: few
J gene: TRBJ2-7
CDR3 DNA: TGTGCCAGCAGTGTCACAGTGCAAGCCTACGAGCAGTACTTC
CDR3 protein: CASSVTVQAYEQYF

V gene: TRBV12-5
D gene: TRBD2
CDR3 length: 16
clone size: few
J gene: TRBJ2-3
CDR3 DNA: TGTGCTAGTGGTTTGGGTAGCGGGGGGGCCAAAGATACGCAGTATTTT
CDR3 protein: CASGLGSGGAKDTQYF

V gene: TRBV20-1
D gene: -
CDR3 length: 15
clone size: many
J gene: TRBJ1-4
CDR3 DNA: TGCAGTGCTAGAGACAGGGGAGTATCGAATGAAAAACTGTTTTTT
CDR3 protein: CSARDRGVSNEKLFF

V gene: TRBV12-3/TRBV12-4
D gene: -
CDR3 length: 14
clone size: many
J gene: TRBJ2-1
CDR3 DNA: TGTGCCAGCAGTTTGGGAGACTCCTACAATGAGCAGTTCTTC
CDR3 protein: CASSLGDSYNEQFF

V gene: TRBV28
D gene: TRBD1
CDR3 length: 16
clone size: many
J gene: TRBJ1-1
CDR3 DNA: TGTGCCAGCAGCGCTTGGGGCGACAGGGGGCAAACTGAAGCTTTCTTT
CDR3 protein: CASSAWGDRGQTEAFF

V gene: TRBV28
D gene: TRBD1
CDR3 length: 14
clone size: -
J gene: TRBJ2-7
CDR3 DNA: TGTGCCAGCGGTCCAGGACAGGGTGGGGGCGAGCAGTACTTC
CDR3 protein: CASGPGQGGGEQYF

V gene: TRBV3-1
D gene: -
CDR3 length: 16
clone size: -
J gene: TRBJ1-5
CDR3 DNA: TGTGCCAGCAGCCAAGATGGCAGAAATAGCAATCAGCCCCAGCATTTT
CDR3 protein: CASSQDGRNSNQPQHF

V gene: TRBV24-1
D gene: TRBD2
CDR3 length: 15
clone size: few
J gene: TRBJ2-7
CDR3 DNA: TGTGCCACCAGTGACCCGACTAGCGGAGTCTACGAGCAGTACTTC
CDR3 protein: CATSDPTSGVYEQYF

V gene: TRBV12-3/TRBV12-4
D gene: TRBD2
CDR3 length: 20
clone size: -
J gene: TRBJ2-3
CDR3 DNA: TGTGCCAGCAGCCATCCGTGGATGTCGGCAGGGACTAGCGTCACAGATACGCAGTATTTT
CDR3 protein: CASSHPWMSAGTSVTDTQYF

V gene: TRBV2
D gene: -
CDR3 length: 15
clone size: many
J gene: TRBJ1-6
CDR3 DNA: TGTGCCAGCAGTGAAAGTCTAGGGGGGGGTTCACCCCTCCACTTT
CDR3 protein: CASSESLGGGSPLHF

V gene: TRBV12-3/TRBV12-4
D gene: -
CDR3 length: 10
clone size: many
J gene: TRBJ1-2
CDR3 DNA: TGTGCCAGCAGTTCCAGTTGGGCAACCTTC
CDR3 protein: CASSSSWATF

V gene: TRBV19
D gene: -
CDR3 length: 15
clone size: few
J gene: TRBJ2-1
CDR3 DNA: TGTGCCAGTACTGTATATGGGGGCTACTACAATGAGCAGTTCTTC
CDR3 protein: CASTVYGGYYNEQFF

V gene: TRBV7-9
D gene: -
CDR3 length: 13
clone size: -
J gene: TRBJ2-5
CDR3 DNA: TGTGCCAGCAGCTTAGGACTGGAAGAGGCCCAGTACTTC
CDR3 protein: CASSLGLEEAQYF

V gene: TRBV5-1
D gene: -
CDR3 length: 14
clone size: -
J gene: TRBJ2-3
CDR3 DNA: TGCGCCAGCAGCCTCTTCGATGGAGGTGATACGCAGTATTTT
CDR3 protein: CASSLFDGGDTQYF

V gene: TRBV7-9
D gene: TRBD1
CDR3 length: 15
clone size: few
J gene: TRBJ2-1
CDR3 DNA: TGTGCCAGCAGCTTAGGACAGGGAGATTACAATGAGCAGTTCTTC
CDR3 protein: CASSLGQGDYNEQFF

V gene: TRBV4-1
D gene: TRBD2
CDR3 length: 17
clone size: -
J gene: TRBJ2-3
CDR3 DNA: TGCGCCAGCAGCCCCCCGGTAGCGGCTAGCGGGACCTATACGCAGTATTTT
CDR3 protein: CASSPPVAASGTYTQYF

V gene: TRBV10-3
D gene: -
CDR3 length: 15
clone size: -
J gene: TRBJ1-4
CDR3 DNA: TGTGCCATCAAGGACGCCGGGTCCGGTAATGAAAAACTGTTTTTT
CDR3 protein: CAIKDAGSGNEKLFF

V gene: TRBV14
D gene: -
CDR3 length: 14
clone size: -
J gene: TRBJ1-1
CDR3 DNA: TGTGCCAGCAGCCAAGCCGACGGGTTCACTGAAGCTTTCTTT
CDR3 protein: CASSQADGFTEAFF

V gene: TRBV4-3
D gene: -
CDR3 length: 17
clone size: few
J gene: TRBJ2-6
CDR3 DNA: TGCGCCAGCAGCCGAAGCTCCCGTTTGGCTGGGGCCAACGTCCTGACTTTC
CDR3 protein: CASSRSSRLAGANVLTF

V gene: TRBV4-3
D gene: -
CDR3 length: 17
clone size: -
J gene: TRBJ2-4
CDR3 DNA: TGCGCCAGCAGCCAAGATTGGATAAGCGGAGCCAAAAACATTCAGTACTTC
CDR3 protein: CASSQDWISGAKNIQYF

V gene: TRBV2
D gene: TRBD1
CDR3 length: 13
clone size: many
J gene: TRBJ1-1
CDR3 DNA: TGTGCCAGCAGTGAAGTAGGGGGCCCTGAAGCTTTCTTT
CDR3 protein: CASSEVGGPEAFF